The clone carrying this T cell receptor (beta chain) was detected a few times. Its antigen is not known. The sample belongs to a study of PD-1 blockade in classical Hodgkin lymphoma. About the study: The nivolumab dose that patients received was 3 mg/kg, given intravenously every 2 weeks.

The CDR3 contains 14 residues. V gave up 5 bases and J gave up 0 bases, with 8 bases separating them. The V gene's germline CDR1 is MNHNS and CDR2 SASEGT. TCRdb keeps only in-frame clones here, not all; method: immunoSEQ multiplex PCR. The repertoire consists of about 100,000 clones, with approximately 88% occurring once and the leading ten covering less than 15%. Overall study results and limits: The diversity seen at baseline in complete responders resembled that of newly diagnosed patients. Patients starting nivolumab less than 1 year after ASCT had lower diversity and were excluded from later analyses.

Each patient's relapse followed autologous stem cell transplantation, and brentuximab vedotin exposure varied. Sequenced material: peripheral blood mononuclear cells (PBMCs), taken at baseline. The chain joins TRBV6-1 to TRBJ1-5, with D uncertain. This TCR was sampled from a human donor with classical Hodgkin lymphoma. CDR3 in DNA: TGTGCCAGCAGTAGGGATTATAGCAATCAGCCCCAGCATTTT. Translation: CASSRDYSNQPQHF.